The 19 T cell receptor beta chains in this list originate from one sample, sequenced in a study of metastatic and nonmetastatic thyroid tumors. The entire patient cohort was treatment-naive prior to thyroid surgery. Via MiXCR, TCRdb re-called the PCR reads. The sample has some 11,000 clones; over 20% are singletons. Sequencing was performed on adjacent normal tissue. These receptors all stem from a female donor with papillary thyroid cancer or a benign thyroid nodule (not recorded which). Some clones in this sample may be carry-over from other donors' samples.

This clone was found many times. The gene calls are TRBV9 and TRBJ1-2; D may be TRBD1 (5 bases). The V and J ends lost 4 bases and 4 bases respectively, with 11 bases between them. Germline assignment: CDR1 SGDLS and CDR2 YYNGEE. The CDR3 contains 13 residues. Here the CDR3 DNA reads TGTGCCAGCAGCCCCGGGGGGTCCTATGGCTACACCTTC. It yields the protein CASSPGGSYGYTF.

The V and J genes are TRBV30 and TRBJ1-2; no clear D gene. Trimming took 5 bases from V and 0 from J, leaving 22 bases between them. Per the germline V gene, CDR1 is GTSNPN and CDR2 is SVGIG (reference sequence). This CDR3 region has 17 residues. The CDR3 reads CAWSVLRLGPANYGYTF. The CDR3 DNA reads TGTGCCTGGTCTGTTTTAAGGTTGGGTCCGGCTAACTATGGCTACACCTTC.

In its sample, this clone ranks as medium-sized (0.01 to 0.1%). CDR3 region: CATTEAGVTRNSPLHF. The CDR3 DNA sequence: TGTGCCACCACCGAGGCCGGCGTCACTCGAAATTCACCCCTCCACTTT. The chain carries TRBV7-8 and TRBJ1-6; D call uncertain. Trimming removed 10 bases at V and 7 bases at J, with 23 bases between. The CDR3 length is 16 residues. Per the germline V gene, CDR1 is SGHVS and CDR2 is FQNEAQ.

This clone was detected a few times. The chain carries TRBV24-1 and TRBJ2-7; TRBD1 matches 8 bases. Per germline, CDR1 KGHDR and CDR2 SFDVKD. The trim removed 4 bases at V and 5 bases at J, leaving 9 bases unmatched. The CDR3 extends over 15 amino acids. This CDR3 reads CATSDRTGTPNEQYF. The CDR3 bases are TGTGCCACCAGTGACCGGACAGGGACTCCTAACGAGCAGTACTTC.

The chain combines TRBV11-2 with TRBJ2-7; TRBD2 matches at 13 bases. The V segment lost 0 bases and the J segment 5 bases; nucleotides outside the gene matches: 4. The germline CDR1 and CDR2 sequences are SGHAT and FQNNGV. The CDR3 totals 16 residues. The CDR3 loop is CASSLEPGLAGNEQYF. The CDR3 nucleotides are TGTGCCAGCAGCTTAGAACCGGGACTAGCGGGGAACGAGCAGTACTTC. The complete variable domain, with remaining parts taken from reference TRBV11-2 and TRBJ2-7, reads EAGVAQSPRYKIIEKRQSVAFWCNPISGHATLYWYQQILGQGPKLLIQFQNNGVVDDSQLPKDRFSAERLKGVDSTLKIQPAKLEDSAVYLCASSLEPGLAGNEQYFGPGTRLTVT.

This clone was seen only a few times. The gene calls are TRBV10-3 and TRBJ1-3; D is uncertain. CDR1 and CDR2 (germline): ENHRY, SYGVKD. V lost 6 bases, J lost 1 base, and 10 bases lay in between. The CDR3 sequence is 14 residues long. This CDR3 is CAIRAAGSGNTIYF. CDR3 sequence (DNA): TGTGCCATCAGGGCCGCGGGGTCTGGAAACACCATATATTTT.

This clone has a count of ten or more. A single base separates this from a much larger clone, so it may be a read error. The chain joins TRBV20-1 to TRBJ2-1; possible D gene TRBD1, 6 bases. Germline assignment: CDR1 DFQATT and CDR2 SNEGSKA (reference sequence). The CDR3 covers 13 residues. The CDR3 region is CSATRGGVYEQLF. The CDR3 nucleotides read TGCAGTGCTACTAGAGGGGGTGTGTATGAGCAGCTCTTC.

This clone was recorded only once. The V call is TRBV7-6, the J call TRBJ1-5; D is unclear. Trimming left V 3 bases short and J 5 bases short, with 8 bases between. The CDR3 length is 13 residues. Germline V gene sequence: CDR1 SGHVS, CDR2 FNYEAQ. As DNA, the CDR3 is TGTGCCAGCAGCTTGTCGGGAGATCAGCCCCAGCATTTT. Translation gives CASSLSGDQPQHF. The variable domain in full, completed from reference TRBV7-6 and TRBJ1-5, reads GAGVSQSPRYKVTKRGQDVALRCDPISGHVSLYWYRQALGQGPEFLTYFNYEAQQDKSGLPNDRFSAERPEGSISTLTIQRTEQRDSAMYRCASSLSGDQPQHFGDGTRLSIL.

This clone ranks as medium-sized. The same CDR3 also results from other DNA sequences found in this sample. V gene TRBV5-1 combines with J gene TRBJ1-2, with D possibly matching TRBD1 (5 bases). V was clipped by 7 bases and J by 0 bases, with 10 bases between them. The CDR3 is 13 amino acids. Germline loops: CDR1 SGHRS, CDR2 YFSETQ. The CDR3 here is CASSRDTNYGYTF. DNA of the CDR3: TGCGCCAGCTCCAGGGATACTAACTATGGCTACACCTTC.

This clone was seen many times. This rearrangement joins TRBV7-2 to TRBJ2-3; TRBD2 matches 7 bases. CDR1 and CDR2 from the germline V gene are SGHTA and FQGNSA. J gave up 5 bases and V 5 bases, and 7 bases lay outside the gene matches. The CDR3 is 14 residues long. This chain's CDR3 is CASSPWSGKDTQYF. In nucleotides, the CDR3 is TGTGCCAGCAGCCCGTGGAGCGGGAAAGATACGCAGTATTTT.

This clone was seen many times. This chain joins TRBV5-1 and TRBJ1-4; D is undetermined. Trimming took 0 bases from V and 16 from J, leaving 4 bases between them. The CDR3 covers 9 residues. Germline V gene data show CDR1 as SGHRS and CDR2 as YFSETQ. The CDR3 here is CASSLVGFF. The CDR3 region has the DNA TGCGCCAGCAGCTTGGTTGGGTTTTTT.

V usage is TRBV6-2 or TRBV6-3 and J usage is TRBJ2-1, with no clear D. This CDR3 has 14 amino acids. Germline assignment: CDR1 MNHEY and CDR2 SVGEGT. Trimming took 9 bases from V and 6 from J, leaving 18 bases between them. CDR3 DNA: TGTGCCAGTAACCGAATCCCCGATGGCAATGAGCAGTTCTTC. This encodes CASNRIPDGNEQFF.

By its share, this clone is medium-sized (0.01 to 0.1%). The chain employs TRBV5-8 and TRBJ1-2; D unresolved. CDR1 and CDR2 from the germline V gene are SGHTS and YDEGEE. The CDR3 consists of 13 residues. V lost 0 bases to trimming and J lost 8 bases, with 11 bases between them. The CDR3 reads CASSLDEDAGYTF. Written as DNA, the CDR3 is TGTGCCAGCAGCTTGGATGAAGACGCCGGCTACACCTTC.

This clone has just a few counts. CDR3 in DNA: TGCAGCGTTGAGAGGTCTAGGGGGACAGACACCTACGAGCAGTACTTC. Its translation: CSVERSRGTDTYEQYF. The chain combines TRBV29-1 with TRBJ2-7, with 7 nucleotides matching TRBD1. With 3 bases clipped from V and 2 bases from J, the junction kept 13 bases outside the gene matches. CDR3 length equals 16 residues. Germline loops: CDR1 SQVTM, CDR2 ANQGSEA.

This clone was detected only a few times. The chain links TRBV5-1 to TRBJ1-2, with D unresolved. Germline V lookup: CDR1 SGHRS, CDR2 YFSETQ. This CDR3 has 14 residues. The V end lost 0 bases, the J end lost 1 base, and 7 bases lay between the germline ends. CDR3: CASSLEGFNYGYTF. In nucleotides, the CDR3 is TGCGCCAGCAGCTTGGAAGGGTTTAACTATGGCTACACCTTC. The full variable domain, its missing parts supplied by reference TRBV5-1 and TRBJ1-2, is KAGVTQTPRYLIKTRGQQVTLSCSPISGHRSVSWYQQTPGQGLQFLFEYFSETQRNKGNFPGRFSGRQFSNSRSEMNVSTLELGDSALYLCASSLEGFNYGYTFGSGTRLTVV.

This chain uses TRBV20-1 with TRBJ1-5; TRBD1 agrees at 8 bases. The V gene end was trimmed by 0 bases and the J gene end by 2 bases; junction bases not matched to a gene: 6. This CDR3 has 16 amino acids. Germline loops: CDR1 DFQATT, CDR2 SNEGSKA (reference sequence). CDR3 DNA: TGCAGTGCTAGAGAACCCACGGGACAGGGCAATCAGCCCCAGCATTTT. Translation gives CSAREPTGQGNQPQHF.

This clone was recorded many times. This chain uses TRBV11-3 with TRBJ2-1; a possible D gene is TRBD1 (6 bases). The CDR3 loop spans 13 amino acids. V dropped 8 bases and J dropped 0 bases, with 8 bases sitting between them. Germline values: CDR1 SGHNT, CDR2 YENEEA. The CDR3 loop reads CASGTNSYNEQFF. The CDR3 nucleotides are TGTGCCAGCGGGACAAACTCCTACAATGAGCAGTTCTTC.

A note on this clone: An end of the junction does not agree with germline; a read error may underlie this. This sample also contains other DNA sequences that code for the same CDR3. This chain joins TRBV24-1 and TRBJ1-2, with a possible D match to TRBD1 (5 bases). CDR1 KGHDR and CDR2 SFDVKD come from the germline V gene. This CDR3 is 15 amino acids long. CDR3 sequence reads: CATSDSRTDTYGYTF. The CDR3 nucleotides are TGTGCCACCAGTGACTCTAGGACGGACACCTATGGCTATACCTTC.

This clone was seen many times. The chain recombines TRBV5-6 with TRBJ2-6, with D perhaps TRBD2 (5 bases). There are 16 residues in the CDR3. Trimming took 0 bases from V and 4 from J, leaving 11 bases between them. Germline V gene sequence: CDR1 SGHDT, CDR2 YYEEEE. This chain's CDR3 is CASSLVAEAGANVLTF. CDR3 bases: TGTGCCAGCAGCTTGGTTGCGGAGGCCGGGGCCAACGTCCTGACTTTC.